This passage covers 12 T cell receptor beta chains from one sample sequenced in a study of beta chain features in type 1 diabetes. Isolated RNA was reverse transcribed in full, so expressed TCRB transcripts were sequenced. Some clones are missing from TCRdb's copy, which holds only in-frame ones; the method was immunoSEQ multiplex PCR. The sample records over 700,000 clones, 17% being singletons. What was sequenced was naive CD4+ T cells from blood. These receptors were collected from a young woman in good health.

V is TRBV20-1 and J is TRBJ1-4, with a weak D call TRBD1 (6 bases). Trimming took 7 bases from V and 4 from J, leaving 7 bases between them. The CDR3 is 11 amino acids. CDR1 DFQATT and CDR2 SNEGSKA come from the germline V gene (reference sequence). CDR3 nucleotides: TGCAGTGGGACAGTTAATGAAAAACTGTTTTTT. Amino acid sequence: CSGTVNEKLFF.

This sequence joins TRBV27 and TRBJ1-2; no clear D gene. The CDR3 is 15 residues long. Between the trimmed V and J ends, which lost 3 bases and 8 bases, there was a span of 19 bases. Germline lookup yields CDR1 MNHEY and CDR2 SMNVEV (reference sequence). The chain's CDR3 is CASSFISERVRGYTF. Written as DNA, the CDR3 is TGTGCCAGCAGTTTCATATCCGAGCGGGTGCGGGGCTACACCTTC.

The V gene is TRBV15, the J gene TRBJ1-5; D is ambiguous. Germline loops: CDR1 LNHNV, CDR2 YYDKDF (reference sequence). This CDR3 is 16 amino acids long. With 0 bases removed from V and 4 bases from J, the gap between germline ends came to 13 bases. CDR3 bases: TGTGCCACCAGCAGAGATCCAGGTTGGGCTAATCAGCCCCAGCATTTT. Protein: CATSRDPGWANQPQHF. The full variable domain, rest sourced from reference TRBV15 and TRBJ1-5, is DAMVIQNPRYQVTQFGKPVTLSCSQTLNHNVMYWYQQKSSQAPKLLFHYYDKDFNNEADTPDNFQSRRPNTSFCFLDIRSPGLGDTAMYLCATSRDPGWANQPQHFGDGTRLSIL.

This clone showed up just a few times. The CDR3 nucleotides read TGTGCCAGCAGGAGGGGACTAGGAGTTGGCGAGCAGTACTTC. Translating it yields CASRRGLGVGEQYF. This chain joins TRBV27 and TRBJ2-7, with 8 bases identical to TRBD2. This CDR3 contains 14 residues. From germline, CDR1 is MNHEY and CDR2 SMNVEV (reference sequence). With 6 bases clipped from V and 6 bases from J, the junction kept 10 bases outside the gene matches.

V usage is TRBV6-6 and J usage is TRBJ2-1; 8 bases agree with TRBD2. Trimming at V came to 6 bases and at J to 8 bases, leaving 12 bases not matched to a gene. The germline V gene has CDR1 MNHNY and CDR2 SVGAGI (reference sequence). The CDR3 consists of 15 residues. The CDR3 here is CASSLAGAGDYEQFF. The CDR3 nucleotides read TGTGCCAGCAGCCTGGCGGGAGCGGGGGACTATGAGCAGTTCTTC.

The sample holds a few counts of this clone. This chain links TRBV7-3 with TRBJ2-1; possibly TRBD2 for D (5 bases). Germline lookup yields CDR1 SGHTA and CDR2 FQGTGA. V shed 0 bases and J shed 5 bases, with 11 bases lying between them. CDR3 length equals 15 residues. In DNA form, the CDR3 reads TGTGCCAGCAGCTTAACGTGGAGGCCAAACAATGAGCAGTTCTTC. It encodes CASSLTWRPNNEQFF.

The CDR3 loop reads CASGAAGSYEQYF. CDR3 DNA sequence: TGTGCCAGCGGAGCGGCGGGGTCCTACGAGCAGTACTTC. The chain recombines TRBV6-6 with TRBJ2-7; tentatively, D is TRBD2 (6 bases). Between the trimmed V and J ends, which lost 8 bases and 1 base, there was a span of 12 bases. This CDR3 is built from 13 residues. The germline V gene has CDR1 MNHNY and CDR2 SVGAGI (reference sequence).

V gene TRBV6-6 combines with J gene TRBJ2-7; 8 bases match TRBD1. The J segment lost 6 bases and the V segment lost 5 bases, leaving 3 bases of the junction unmatched. CDR1 and CDR2 from the germline V gene are MNHNY and SVGAGI (reference sequence). The CDR3 extends over 12 amino acids. The CDR3 region has the DNA TGTGCCAGCAGTCCAGACAGGGGCGAGCAGTACTTC. Translating it yields CASSPDRGEQYF.

The rearrangement links TRBV28 to TRBJ2-4; 8 bases align to TRBD2. The CDR3 has 15 amino acids. CDR1 is MDHEN, CDR2 SYDVKM, per germline. The ends lost 5 bases at V and 7 bases at J; junction bases unmatched: 10. The CDR3 reads CASSGTSNLANIQYF. The CDR3 DNA reads as TGTGCCAGCAGTGGGACTAGTAATTTGGCCAACATTCAGTACTTC.

The rearrangement links TRBV18 to TRBJ2-7; D might be TRBD1 (6 bases). CDR3 length: 16 amino acids. The germline V and J ends were trimmed by 0 bases and 2 bases, with 14 bases remaining between them. Per the germline V gene, CDR1 is KGHSH and CDR2 is LQKENI. In DNA form, the CDR3 reads TGTGCCAGCTCACCACCTGCCAGGGGAGACACCTACGAGCAGTACTTC. Translation gives CASSPPARGDTYEQYF.

The rearrangement joins TRBV7-2 to TRBJ2-5; no definite D call. V shed 3 bases and J shed 5 bases, with 7 bases lying between them. Germline lookup yields CDR1 SGHTA and CDR2 FQGNSA. The CDR3 totals 12 residues. The chain's CDR3 is CASSFIGETQYF. The CDR3 DNA reads TGTGCCAGCAGCTTCATAGGGGAGACCCAGTACTTC.

The chain is built from TRBV28 and TRBJ1-5; 12 bases match TRBD1. The V gene end was trimmed by 7 bases and the J gene end by 7 bases; junction bases not matched to a gene: 11. This CDR3 comprises 16 residues. The V gene's germline CDR1 is MDHEN and CDR2 SYDVKM. The CDR3 sequence is CASTEPGQGAYQPQHF. The CDR3 region has the DNA TGTGCCAGCACTGAACCGGGACAGGGGGCATACCAGCCCCAGCATTTT.